This T cell receptor beta chain stems from a study of Ad26.COV2.S vaccination and SARS-CoV-2 variants. The overall study: Into the muscle, Ad26.COV2.S was dosed once or twice, 56 days apart. Study outcomes and limitations: Comparable non-spike TCR breadth was observed in vaccine and placebo recipients.

The CDR3 contains 15 residues. Germline-derived CDR1 and CDR2 are SGHTA and FQGNSA. V shed 4 bases, J shed 0 bases, and the junction held 5 bases outside the gene matches. Treatment: around 19 received Ad26.COV2.S at low or high dose, single or two shots; 5 received placebo; per-sample allocation not given. Day 63 following the first vaccine or placebo injection was when the samples were taken. What was given as vaccine was an Ad26 vector encoding Wuhan-strain SARS-CoV-2 spike. To note about this clone: Its antigen remains unknown.

Method: immunoSEQ multiplex PCR; TCRdb's copy keeps in-frame clones and lacks some. The table lists some 290,000 clones, around four fifths of them singletons. The rearrangement uses TRBV7-2 and TRBJ1-1, with 7 bases that match TRBD1. The input for sequencing was peripheral blood, taken in a trial of Ad26.COV2.S vaccine versus placebo. This receptor was identified in a person between 18 and 59 years old who received the Ad26.COV2.S COVID-19 vaccine or a placebo. The CDR3 DNA sequence: TGTGCCAGCAGCTCTTACAGGGGCATGAACACTGAAGCTTTCTTT. This encodes CASSSYRGMNTEAFF.